The 20 T cell receptor beta chains listed next were all sequenced from one sample in a study of blood T cell repertoires in COVID-19. Sequencing used immunoSEQ multiplex PCR; TCRdb keeps in-frame clones, though not all of them. The sample yields around 60,000 clones, about 80% seen once. Sequencing used peripheral blood. The receptor source for this set is a young man with COVID-19, enrolled during active disease.

This clone has just a few counts. This chain connects TRBV7-5 to TRBJ1-6; TRBD1, the D gene given by the table, was not confirmed from the DNA. TRBV7-5 is described as a pseudogene. The CDR3 covers 16 residues. For the CDR3, the DNA is TGTGTCAGAAGCTTATTGGACAGGGCGGTGGGGTCACCCCTCCACTTT. It encodes CVRSLLDRAVGSPLHF.

The genes are TRBV28 and TRBJ1-5; D unresolved. The CDR3 has 15 residues. V lost 8 bases and J lost 6, with 20 bases in between. Germline V lookup: CDR1 MDHEN, CDR2 SYDVKM. The CDR3 spells CASRFEVGESQPQHF. In nucleotides, the CDR3 is TGTGCCAGCCGCTTTGAGGTAGGAGAGTCTCAGCCCCAGCATTTT.

The chain combines TRBV6-1 with TRBJ2-5, with a possible D match to TRBD2 (6 bases). This CDR3 is 15 amino acids long. V lost 1 base, J lost 0 bases, and 9 bases lay in between. CDR1 and CDR2 from the germline V gene are MNHNS and SASEGT. The CDR3 loop reads CASSEGWGDQETQYF. CDR3 DNA: TGTGCCAGCAGTGAAGGCTGGGGGGACCAAGAGACCCAGTACTTC.

V usage is TRBV14 and J usage is TRBJ2-3, with 9 bases matching TRBD2. The CDR3 consists of 17 residues. With 0 bases clipped from V and 2 bases from J, the junction kept 6 bases outside the gene matches. Germline CDR1 reads SGHDN; CDR2 reads FVKESK. The CDR3 here is CASSQEGMGLATDTQYF. Written as DNA, the CDR3 is TGTGCCAGCAGCCAAGAGGGAATGGGACTAGCCACAGATACGCAGTATTTT.

The CDR3, as DNA: TGTGCCAGAAGCTCTAGCGGGGGGTCCACAGATACGCAGTATTTT. Protein product: CARSSSGGSTDTQYF. This sequence joins TRBV5-3 and TRBJ2-3; TRBD2 agrees at 11 bases. TRBV5-3 is noted as an ORF with a role that remains uncertain. The CDR3 sequence is 15 residues long. V gave up 3 bases and J gave up 2 bases; unmatched junction bases: 2.

The chain employs TRBV9 and TRBJ2-6; TRBD2 matches 12 bases. Trimming removed 2 bases from V and 4 bases from J; junction bases left unmatched: 7. This CDR3 region has 18 residues. The germline gives CDR1 SGDLS, CDR2 YYNGEE. The DNA for the CDR3 is TGTGCCAGCAGCGTTCCTACTAGCGGGGGGACAGGGGCCAACGTCCTGACTTTC. It yields the protein CASSVPTSGGTGANVLTF.

This chain joins TRBV4-3 and TRBJ2-3; no firm D call. CDR3 size: 16 residues. Germline V gene lookup returns CDR1 LGHNA and CDR2 YSLEER. V dropped 4 bases and J dropped 0 bases, with 14 bases sitting between them. CDR3 in amino acids: CASSPVLPTSTDTQYF. The DNA of the CDR3 is TGCGCCAGCAGCCCCGTTCTCCCTACTAGCACAGATACGCAGTATTTT.

V and J are TRBV5-4 and TRBJ1-3; tentatively, D is TRBD1 (5 bases). Deletions cut 4 bases from V and 2 bases from J, with 10 bases between. CDR1 is SGHNT and CDR2 is YYREEE in the germline V gene (reference sequence). This CDR3 is built from 14 residues. The CDR3 DNA reads TGTGCCAGCAGCGCCGCAGGGACTGGAAACACCATATATTTT. Translated, it gives CASSAAGTGNTIYF.

A few counts support this clone. The chain employs TRBV2 and TRBJ1-4; TRBD1 agrees at 9 bases. Germline V gene sequence: CDR1 SNHLY, CDR2 FYNNEI. With 1 base clipped from V and 6 bases from J, the junction kept 0 bases outside the gene matches. This CDR3 is built from 14 residues. CDR3 sequence: CASSEGTGDEKLFF. DNA of the CDR3: TGTGCCAGCAGTGAAGGGACAGGGGATGAAAAACTGTTTTTT.

This chain connects TRBV7-9 to TRBJ2-7; D gene ambiguous. V was pared by 2 bases and J by 2 bases, with 7 bases between. This CDR3 contains 13 residues. Per germline, CDR1 SEHNR and CDR2 FQNEAQ (reference sequence). The CDR3 nucleotides read TGTGCCAGCAGCTTAACCGAGGCCTACGAGCAGTACTTC. Translated, it gives CASSLTEAYEQYF.

The chain links TRBV11-1 to TRBJ2-1; D is perhaps TRBD2 (5 bases). The germline V gene has CDR1 SGHAT and CDR2 FQDESV (reference sequence). V was trimmed by 5 bases and J by 0 bases, leaving 8 bases between them. The CDR3 contains 14 residues. The CDR3 is CASSPGNSYNEQFF. The DNA for the CDR3 is TGTGCCAGCAGCCCGGGGAACTCCTACAATGAGCAGTTCTTC.

The rearrangement uses TRBV5-6 and TRBJ2-7; TRBD1 matches at 8 bases. The CDR3 consists of 15 residues. CDR1 and CDR2 from the germline V gene are SGHDT and YYEEEE. V shed 0 bases and J 5 bases; nucleotides not matched to a gene: 7. The CDR3 DNA follows: TGTGCCAGCAGCTTGGGTTCTGGACAGGGCAACGAGCAGTACTTC. Amino acids: CASSLGSGQGNEQYF.

The V call is TRBV2, the J call TRBJ2-1; no definite D call. The CDR3 extends over 14 amino acids. The ends were cut back, 6 bases at V and 1 base at J, with 10 bases in the middle. Germline loops: CDR1 SNHLY, CDR2 FYNNEI. DNA of the CDR3: TGTGCCAGCAGGGCCTCGCTTTCCTACAATGAGCAGTTCTTC. Residues: CASRASLSYNEQFF.

This chain joins TRBV28 and TRBJ1-5; weak D call: TRBD1 (5 bases). Germline-derived CDR1 and CDR2 are MDHEN and SYDVKM. Trimming pared 2 bases from V and 7 bases from J, leaving 12 bases between. The CDR3 is made up of 14 amino acids. For the CDR3, the DNA is TGTGCCAGCAGTTTAGAAGGACAAGACCAGCCCCAGCATTTT. It yields the protein CASSLEGQDQPQHF. Looking up the rest from reference TRBV28 and TRBJ1-5 gives the full variable domain: DVKVTQSSRYLVKRTGEKVFLECVQDMDHENMFWYRQDPGLGLRLIYFSYDVKMKEKGDIPEGYSVSREKKERFSLILESASTNQTSMYLCASSLEGQDQPQHFGDGTRLSIL.

The rearrangement links TRBV3-1 (or the pseudogene TRBV3-2) to TRBJ2-4, with a weak D call TRBD1 (6 bases). Trimming left V 5 bases short and J 6 bases short, with 17 bases between. Germline V gene data show CDR1 as LGHDT and CDR2 as YNNKEL (reference sequence). This CDR3 region has 15 residues. CDR3 nucleotides: TGTGCCAGCAGCTTTCAGAGAGGCAGGGGAAACATTCAGTACTTC. Amino acid sequence: CASSFQRGRGNIQYF.

The V call is TRBV29-1, the J call TRBJ2-2; D is unclear. The CDR3 sequence is 12 residues long. Trimming took 4 bases from V and 7 from J, leaving 10 bases between them. Germline V gene lookup returns CDR1 SQVTM and CDR2 ANQGSEA. The CDR3 DNA reads as TGCAGCGTTGTTACGCAGGTCGGGGAGCTGTTTTTT. As protein: CSVVTQVGELFF.

This clone was seen once. The chain uses TRBV7-9 and TRBJ2-1, with D possibly matching TRBD2 (6 bases). V lost 3 bases and J lost 4, with 16 bases in between. The length of the CDR3 is 16 residues. Germline V gene sequence: CDR1 SEHNR, CDR2 FQNEAQ (reference sequence). The CDR3 reads CASSFSSPGVYNEQFF. The CDR3 DNA reads as TGTGCCAGCAGCTTTAGCAGCCCGGGGGTATACAATGAGCAGTTCTTC.

The gene calls are TRBV7-9 and TRBJ1-6; tentatively, D is TRBD1 (6 bases). Germline V gene sequence: CDR1 SEHNR, CDR2 FQNEAQ (reference sequence). The ends were cut back, 5 bases at V and 7 bases at J, with 12 bases in the middle. This CDR3 contains 14 residues. The CDR3 is CASSRTDSNSPLHF. CDR3 nucleotides: TGTGCCAGCAGCCGGACGGACAGCAATTCACCCCTCCACTTT.

Notes on this clone: This sample also contains other DNA sequences that code for the same CDR3. The rearrangement joins TRBV9 to TRBJ2-2; D gene uncertain. The CDR3 sequence is 12 residues long. V lost 0 bases and J lost 7, with 4 bases in between. Per germline, CDR1 SGDLS and CDR2 YYNGEE. CDR3 residues: CASSVAGGELFF. In DNA form, the CDR3 reads TGTGCCAGCAGCGTAGCCGGCGGGGAGCTGTTTTTT.

The chain has TRBV21-1 and TRBJ1-1; the tabulated D call, TRBD1, remains unverified against the DNA. TRBV21-1 is described as a pseudogene. This CDR3 has 16 amino acids. CDR3 region: CASSKRKGVRRTEAFF. The CDR3 DNA sequence: TGTGCCAGCAGCAAACGTAAGGGGGTTAGGAGGACTGAAGCTTTCTTT.